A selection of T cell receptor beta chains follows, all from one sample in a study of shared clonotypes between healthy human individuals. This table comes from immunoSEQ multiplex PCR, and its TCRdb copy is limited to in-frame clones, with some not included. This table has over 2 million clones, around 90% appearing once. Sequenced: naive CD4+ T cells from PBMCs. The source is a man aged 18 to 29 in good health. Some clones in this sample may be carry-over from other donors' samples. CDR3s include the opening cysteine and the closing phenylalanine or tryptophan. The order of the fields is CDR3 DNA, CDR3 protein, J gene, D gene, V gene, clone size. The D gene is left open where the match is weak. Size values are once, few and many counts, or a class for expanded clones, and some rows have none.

DNA: TGTGCCATCAGTCGTACGACTAGCGGGAGAACCTGGGGTACGCAGTATTTT
CDR3: CAISRTTSGRTWGTQYF
J: TRBJ2-3
D: TRBD2
V: TRBV10-3
size: -

DNA: TGTGCCAGCAGCTTGGAAATAGCGGGACTTAAAAACATTCAGTACTTC
CDR3: CASSLEIAGLKNIQYF
J: TRBJ2-4
D: TRBD2
V: TRBV5-4
size: -

DNA: TGTGCCAGCAGCTTCAGCCCCGGGGCGGAGGAGACCCAGTACTTC
CDR3: CASSFSPGAEETQYF
J: TRBJ2-5
D: -
V: TRBV9
size: -

DNA: TGTGCCAGCAGTGGGACAGGCCTTGGCTACACCTTC
CDR3: CASSGTGLGYTF
J: TRBJ1-2
D: TRBD1
V: TRBV25-1
size: -

DNA: TGTGCCAGCAGCTTAGTAGCAGCGGGACTGAACTATGGCTACACCTTC
CDR3: CASSLVAAGLNYGYTF
J: TRBJ1-2
D: -
V: TRBV7-2
size: once

DNA: TGTGCCAGTCGGCTGGGGACGGAGAACTATGGCTACACCTTC
CDR3: CASRLGTENYGYTF
J: TRBJ1-2
D: -
V: TRBV19
size: -

DNA: TGTGCCAGCAGTTGGAAGAACGGGGAACGTAACTATGGCTACACCTTC
CDR3: CASSWKNGERNYGYTF
J: TRBJ1-2
D: -
V: TRBV6-5
size: -

DNA: TGTGCCAGCAGCCGTCTAGCGGGCGAGGCGGATACGCAGTATTTT
CDR3: CASSRLAGEADTQYF
J: TRBJ2-3
D: TRBD2
V: TRBV5-4
size: -

DNA: TGTGCCTGGAGTGTAACAATCGATCAGCCCCAGCATTTT
CDR3: CAWSVTIDQPQHF
J: TRBJ1-5
D: -
V: TRBV30
size: few

DNA: TGTGCCAGCAGCTTTTCCGGACAAGATACGCAGTATTTT
CDR3: CASSFSGQDTQYF
J: TRBJ2-3
D: -
V: TRBV7-9
size: -

DNA: TGTGCCAGCGTACCGGCGGGGGCTCTCACTGAAGCTTTCTTT
CDR3: CASVPAGALTEAFF
J: TRBJ1-1
D: -
V: TRBV6-6
size: once

DNA: TGCGCCAGCAGCCCGAGACCGGGACTAGGGGTCGCCTACAATGAGCAGTTCTTC
CDR3: CASSPRPGLGVAYNEQFF
J: TRBJ2-1
D: TRBD2
V: TRBV4-3
size: -

DNA: TGTGCCAGCAGCCAAGAAACAACCCCGGGGCTCGAGCAGTACTTC
CDR3: CASSQETTPGLEQYF
J: TRBJ2-7
D: -
V: TRBV14
size: -

DNA: TGTGCCAGCAGTGACGGGACACCCTCCGCTTACGAGCAGTACTTC
CDR3: CASSDGTPSAYEQYF
J: TRBJ2-7
D: -
V: TRBV6-6
size: -

DNA: TGCGCCAGCAGCCGAGAAGGACAGGGCTTCACGAACACTGAAGCTTTCTTT
CDR3: CASSREGQGFTNTEAFF
J: TRBJ1-1
D: TRBD1
V: TRBV5-1
size: -

DNA: TGTGCCACCCTAGACGGAACAGGGTCCTACAGTCAGCCCCAGCATTTT
CDR3: CATLDGTGSYSQPQHF
J: TRBJ1-5
D: -
V: TRBV10-3
size: -

DNA: TGTGCCAGTAGTATGGGACGCGGGAACTATGGCTACACCTTC
CDR3: CASSMGRGNYGYTF
J: TRBJ1-2
D: -
V: TRBV19
size: -

DNA: TGTGCCAGCAGCTTAGTGGGACTAGTCCCCATTCAGTACTTC
CDR3: CASSLVGLVPIQYF
J: TRBJ2-4
D: TRBD2
V: TRBV7-2
size: once

DNA: TGTGCCAGCAGCCTAGCGGGAGGGAACACCGGGGAGCTGTTTTTT
CDR3: CASSLAGGNTGELFF
J: TRBJ2-2
D: TRBD2
V: TRBV7-3
size: -

DNA: TGCGCCAGCAGCTTGGAGGCAGACACTGAAGCTTTCTTT
CDR3: CASSLEADTEAFF
J: TRBJ1-1
D: -
V: TRBV5-1
size: -

DNA: TGTGCCAGCTCACCACGAACCTCTCAAGAGACCCAGTACTTC
CDR3: CASSPRTSQETQYF
J: TRBJ2-5
D: -
V: TRBV18
size: -

DNA: TGTGCCAGCAGTTACTCGAGACCTAGCGGGAACAATGAGCAGTTCTTC
CDR3: CASSYSRPSGNNEQFF
J: TRBJ2-1
D: TRBD2
V: TRBV6-5
size: once

DNA: TGTGCCAGCAGCTTAAGTCACAATAGCGGGAGGCAGTATTTT
CDR3: CASSLSHNSGRQYF
J: TRBJ2-3
D: TRBD2
V: TRBV7-3
size: once

DNA: TGCGCCAGCAGCTCGAGCGGACAGGATTATGGCTACACCTTC
CDR3: CASSSSGQDYGYTF
J: TRBJ1-2
D: TRBD1
V: TRBV5-1
size: -

DNA: TGCGCCAGCAGCTTGACAGGCGCGCCCTCCTACGAGCAGTACTTC
CDR3: CASSLTGAPSYEQYF
J: TRBJ2-7
D: -
V: TRBV5-1
size: -

DNA: TGTGCCAGCAGCTTGAGATGGTCAGACAATGAGCAGTTCTTC
CDR3: CASSLRWSDNEQFF
J: TRBJ2-1
D: -
V: TRBV5-4
size: -

DNA: TGTGCCAGCAGCTTGCCTCTTAGGGATACGCAGTATTTT
CDR3: CASSLPLRDTQYF
J: TRBJ2-3
D: -
V: TRBV5-6
size: -

DNA: TGTGCCATCAGTGGTGGGACTAGCGGGACCTACGAGCAGTACTTC
CDR3: CAISGGTSGTYEQYF
J: TRBJ2-7
D: TRBD2
V: TRBV10-3
size: -